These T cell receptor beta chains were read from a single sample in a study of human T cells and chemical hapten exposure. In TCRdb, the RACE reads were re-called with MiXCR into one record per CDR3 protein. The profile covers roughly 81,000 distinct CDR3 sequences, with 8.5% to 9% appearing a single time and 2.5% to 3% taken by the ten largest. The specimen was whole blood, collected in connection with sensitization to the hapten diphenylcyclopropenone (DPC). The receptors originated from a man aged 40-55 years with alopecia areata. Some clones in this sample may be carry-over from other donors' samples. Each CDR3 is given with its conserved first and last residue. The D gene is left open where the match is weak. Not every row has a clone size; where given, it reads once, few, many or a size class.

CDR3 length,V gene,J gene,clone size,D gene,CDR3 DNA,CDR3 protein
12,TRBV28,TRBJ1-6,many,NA,TGTGCCAGCATCGGACAGAGAAACCCCCTCCACTTT,CASIGQRNPLHF
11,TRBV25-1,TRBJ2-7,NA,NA,TGTGCCAGCAGTGAATTTCACGAGCAGTACTTC,CASSEFHEQYF
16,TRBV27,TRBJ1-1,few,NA,TGTGCCAGCAGTTTCAGGGGACGAGGGGGATGGGGTGAAGCTTTCTTT,CASSFRGRGGWGEAFF
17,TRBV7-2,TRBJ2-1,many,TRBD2,TGTGCCAGCAGCTTAGACTCAGCGGGAGGTTCCTACAATGAGCAGTTCTTC,CASSLDSAGGSYNEQFF
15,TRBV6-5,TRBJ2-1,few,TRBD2,TGTGCCAGCAGAAAGGCGGGAGTCTCCTACAATGAGCAGTTCTTC,CASRKAGVSYNEQFF
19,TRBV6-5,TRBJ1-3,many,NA,TGTGCCAGCAGGGGGCAGGGAAATCCTTCCCCTAACTCTGGAAACACCATATATTTT,CASRGQGNPSPNSGNTIYF
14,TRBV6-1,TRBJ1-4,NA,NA,TGTGCCAGCAGTGAGCGAGACAGCGGTGAAAAACTGTTTTTT,CASSERDSGEKLFF
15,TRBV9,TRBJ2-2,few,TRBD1,TGTGCCAGCAGCGTGGCCGGGACAGGGGCCGGGGAGCTGTTTTTT,CASSVAGTGAGELFF
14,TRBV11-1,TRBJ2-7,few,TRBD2,TGTGCCAGCAGCCGCGGGACTAGCGGGAGGGCCGCGTACTTC,CASSRGTSGRAAYF
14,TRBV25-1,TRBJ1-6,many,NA,TGTGCCAGCAGCGTGACAGGAGATAATTCACCCCTCCACTTT,CASSVTGDNSPLHF
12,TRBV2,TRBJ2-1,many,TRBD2,TGTGCCAGCAGTGGACTAGCGTATGAGCAGTTCTTC,CASSGLAYEQFF
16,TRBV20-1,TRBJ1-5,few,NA,TGCAGTGCTAGCAATTTAGGGGCATATAGCAATCAGCCCCAGCATTTT,CSASNLGAYSNQPQHF
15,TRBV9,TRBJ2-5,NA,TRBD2,TGTGCCAGCAGCTCAGCAGCGGGAGCAAAAGAGACCCAGTACTTC,CASSSAAGAKETQYF
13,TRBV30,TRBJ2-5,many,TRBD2,TGTGCCTGGAGCCGACTAGCGCAAGAGACCCAGTACTTC,CAWSRLAQETQYF
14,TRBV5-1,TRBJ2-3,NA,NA,TGCGCCAGCAGCCCTGGGGAGGTTGGAGATACGCAGTATTTT,CASSPGEVGDTQYF
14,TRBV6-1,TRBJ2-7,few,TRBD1,TGTGCCAGTCTCCTAAGGGACAGGGGGTACGAGCAGTACTTC,CASLLRDRGYEQYF
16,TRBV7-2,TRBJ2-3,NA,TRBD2,TGTGCCAGCAGCTTACCACTAGCGGGGCGCACAGATACGCAGTATTTT,CASSLPLAGRTDTQYF
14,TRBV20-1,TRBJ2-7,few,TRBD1,TGCAGTGCGCTCCGGGACAGGGGCCCCTACGAGCAGTACTTC,CSALRDRGPYEQYF
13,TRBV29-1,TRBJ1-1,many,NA,TGCAGCGTTGTGATAAAAAGGGGCACTGAAGCTTTCTTT,CSVVIKRGTEAFF
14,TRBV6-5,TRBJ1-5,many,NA,TGTGCCAGCAGCTTAGACGGAGATAGGTCGCCCCAGCATTTT,CASSLDGDRSPQHF
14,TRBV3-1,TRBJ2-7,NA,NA,TGTGCCAGCAGCCAAGATAATCTCCGGGGAGAGCAGTACTTC,CASSQDNLRGEQYF
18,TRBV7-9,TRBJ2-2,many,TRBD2,TGTGCCAGCAGCTTAGGTCTTCTAGCGGGAGGCGGTACCGGGGAGCTGTTTTTT,CASSLGLLAGGGTGELFF
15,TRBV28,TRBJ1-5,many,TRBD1,TGTGCCAGCAGACCCACCCGGGACAGGGGTCAGCCCCAGCATTTT,CASRPTRDRGQPQHF
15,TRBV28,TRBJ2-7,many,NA,TGTGCCAGCAGTTCCCCGGCAGGAGGGACCTACGAGCAGTACTTC,CASSSPAGGTYEQYF
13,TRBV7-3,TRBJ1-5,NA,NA,TGTGCCAGCAGCTTAAGCTACAATCAGCCCCAGCATTTT,CASSLSYNQPQHF
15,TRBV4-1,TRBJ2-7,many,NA,TGCGCCAGCAGCCAAGGAGGCGGCGGAGCCTACGAGCAGTACTTC,CASSQGGGGAYEQYF
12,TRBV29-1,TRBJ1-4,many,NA,TGCAGCGTTGAAGATATACGTGAAAAACTGTTTTTT,CSVEDIREKLFF
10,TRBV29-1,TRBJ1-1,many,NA,TGCAGCGTTGAAGGGACCGAAGCTTTCTTT,CSVEGTEAFF